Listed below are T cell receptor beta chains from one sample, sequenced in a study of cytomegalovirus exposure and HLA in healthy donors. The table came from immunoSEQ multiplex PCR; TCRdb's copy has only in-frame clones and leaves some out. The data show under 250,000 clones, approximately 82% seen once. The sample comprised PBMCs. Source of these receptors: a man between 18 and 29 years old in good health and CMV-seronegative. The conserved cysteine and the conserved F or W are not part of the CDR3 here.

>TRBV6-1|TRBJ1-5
ASITGQGSNQPQH
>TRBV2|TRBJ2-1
ASRPTSGTYNEQF
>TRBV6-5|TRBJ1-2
ASSLTGVNGYT
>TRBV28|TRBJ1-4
ASSGQGEKLF
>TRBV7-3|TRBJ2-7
ASSFHGLAGTYEQY
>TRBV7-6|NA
ASSPSGRVEQY
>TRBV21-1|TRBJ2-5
ASSNSPGAETQY
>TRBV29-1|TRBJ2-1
SVETGSYNEQF
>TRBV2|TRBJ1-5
ASSETGGGVQPQH
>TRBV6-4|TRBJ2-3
ASRTTGGKDTQY
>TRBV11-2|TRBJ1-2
ASSLDSFQSNYT